These 22 T cell receptor beta chains originate from one sample sequenced in a study of T cell changes during pregnancy in multiple sclerosis. The protocol was immunoSEQ multiplex PCR, while the TCRdb copy is restricted to in-frame clones and leaves out a portion. The data show 35,000 to 55,000 clones, about nine tenths seen once. Sequencing was performed on CD4+ T cells from peripheral blood mononuclear cells, taken after pregnancy. These receptors all stem from a female donor with multiple sclerosis, enrolled in a pregnancy study.

The chain links TRBV7-2 to TRBJ1-1, with 8 bases identical to TRBD1. V gave up 1 base and J gave up 10 bases; unmatched junction bases: 11. Germline V lookup: CDR1 SGHTA, CDR2 FQGNSA. This CDR3 region has 15 residues. The CDR3 sequence: CASSLGRGLGLTAFF. CDR3 DNA sequence: TGTGCCAGCAGCTTAGGCAGGGGGCTCGGGCTTACAGCTTTCTTT.

The rearrangement links TRBV5-1 to TRBJ2-3, with TRBD1 identical over 8 bases. The CDR3 runs to 15 residues. V trimming: 4 bases; J trimming: 1 base; junction bases outside the gene matches: 5. Germline CDR1 is SGHRS and CDR2 is YFSETQ. For the CDR3, the DNA is TGCGCCAGCAGCGGGGGACAGGAGGGCACAGATACGCAGTATTTT. This sequence encodes CASSGGQEGTDTQYF. The complete variable domain, with remaining parts taken from reference TRBV5-1 and TRBJ2-3, reads KAGVTQTPRYLIKTRGQQVTLSCSPISGHRSVSWYQQTPGQGLQFLFEYFSETQRNKGNFPGRFSGRQFSNSRSEMNVSTLELGDSALYLCASSGGQEGTDTQYFGPGTRLTVL.

The chain employs TRBV11-2 and TRBJ2-1; TRBD2 matches 7 bases. V lost 4 bases to trimming and J lost 4 bases; unmatched junction nucleotides: 10. CDR3 length equals 16 residues. The germline CDR1 and CDR2 sequences are SGHAT and FQNNGV. The CDR3 DNA reads TGTGCCAGCAGCTCCTCCGGGAGGCGGGGGTACAATGAGCAGTTCTTC. Its protein product is CASSSSGRRGYNEQFF.

This sequence joins TRBV9 and TRBJ1-2; no clear D gene. V was trimmed by 0 bases and J by 4 bases, leaving 10 bases between them. The CDR3 loop spans 14 amino acids. Per germline, CDR1 SGDLS and CDR2 YYNGEE. CDR3 sequence: CASSVARSSYGYTF. In nucleotides, the CDR3 is TGTGCCAGCAGCGTAGCCAGGTCGAGCTATGGCTACACCTTC.

The chain recombines TRBV4-1 with TRBJ2-2, with no clear D. Germline CDR1 and CDR2: MGHRA and YSYEKL. This CDR3 has 17 residues. The V and J ends lost 0 bases and 0 bases respectively, with 11 bases between them. The CDR3 bases are TGCGCCAGCAGCCAAGATTTTTACACCACGAACACCGGGGAGCTGTTTTTT. Its protein is CASSQDFYTTNTGELFF.

J is TRBJ1-2 and V is TRBV6-5, with D possibly matching TRBD1 (5 bases). Trimming shortened V by 2 bases and J by 8 bases, and 9 bases separated the two germline ends. Germline V gene sequence: CDR1 MNHEY, CDR2 SVGAGI. CDR3 length: 12 residues. The CDR3 sequence is CASSYQGQGYTF. DNA of the CDR3: TGTGCCAGCAGTTACCAGGGCCAAGGCTACACCTTC.

J is TRBJ1-5 and V is TRBV2; D unclear. The germline CDR1 and CDR2 sequences are SNHLY and FYNNEI. Trimming cost V 5 bases and J 3 bases, with 8 bases left between them. This CDR3 contains 13 residues. The CDR3 nucleotides read TGTGCCAGCAGTACCATACACAATCAGCCCCAGCATTTT. Protein product: CASSTIHNQPQHF.

This chain uses TRBV4-1 with TRBJ2-7; no definite D call. The CDR3 covers 17 residues. The V end lost 4 bases, the J end lost 1 base, and 20 bases lay between the germline ends. The V gene's germline CDR1 is MGHRA and CDR2 YSYEKL. CDR3 in amino acids: CASSRYSTEPYSYEQYF. Here the CDR3 DNA reads TGCGCCAGCAGCCGCTATTCAACAGAGCCTTATTCCTACGAGCAGTACTTC.

The rearrangement joins TRBV7-2 to TRBJ1-1; 7 nucleotides agree with TRBD1. The CDR3 covers 13 residues. In germline, CDR1 is SGHTA, CDR2 FQGNSA. The V segment lost 7 bases and the J segment 1 base; nucleotides outside the gene matches: 3. The CDR3 DNA follows: TGTGCCAGCAAGACAGGGAGGAACACTGAAGCTTTCTTT. Protein: CASKTGRNTEAFF.

The V gene is TRBV19, the J gene TRBJ1-1, with 8 bases matching TRBD1. The germline CDR1 and CDR2 sequences are LNHDA and SQIVND (reference sequence). Trimming at V came to 4 bases and at J to 0 bases, leaving 7 bases not matched to a gene. This CDR3 has 16 residues. The CDR3 spells CASSTRTGWLNTEAFF. The CDR3 DNA is TGTGCCAGTAGTACCCGGACAGGGTGGTTGAACACTGAAGCTTTCTTT.

This clone turned up a few times. V gene TRBV5-3 combines with J gene TRBJ1-1, with D hard to call. TRBV5-3 belongs to the ORF category, with a function that is uncertain. The CDR3 extends over 17 amino acids. V gave up 1 base and J gave up 1 base, with 17 bases separating them. CDR3 residues: CARSLSVYGSSNTEAFF. The CDR3 DNA reads as TGTGCCAGAAGCTTGTCGGTTTACGGTAGCTCGAACACTGAAGCTTTCTTT.

The rearrangement uses TRBV9 and TRBJ2-3; 10 positions agree with TRBD2. The V gene's germline CDR1 is SGDLS and CDR2 YYNGEE. With 4 bases clipped from V and 0 bases from J, the junction kept 11 bases outside the gene matches. The CDR3 is 18 amino acids. The DNA for the CDR3 is TGTGCCAGCAGCCCGAGGTCTAGCGGGGGCCTCAGCACAGATACGCAGTATTTT. It is translated as CASSPRSSGGLSTDTQYF. Full variable domain (outside the CDR3, taken from reference TRBV9 and TRBJ2-3): DSGVTQTPKHLITATGQRVTLRCSPRSGDLSVYWYQQSLDQGLQFLIQYYNGEERAKGNILERFSAQQFPDLHSELNLSSLELGDSALYFCASSPRSSGGLSTDTQYFGPGTRLTVL.

The rearrangement joins TRBV5-1 to TRBJ2-5; 11 bases fit TRBD2. V gave up 4 bases and J gave up 5 bases; unmatched junction bases: 4. Per the germline V gene, CDR1 is SGHRS and CDR2 is YFSETQ. This CDR3 has 14 amino acids. Written as DNA, the CDR3 is TGCGCCAGCAGCGGCACTAGCGGGAGTGAGACCCAGTACTTC. This translates into CASSGTSGSETQYF.

In DNA form, the CDR3 reads TGTGCCAGCAGTTTATTCCCGCGGGGTACGGGGGATGGCTACACCTTC. This gives the protein CASSLFPRGTGDGYTF. This chain joins TRBV28 and TRBJ1-2; a weak D match, TRBD1 (5 bases). The CDR3 spans 16 residues. CDR1 MDHEN and CDR2 SYDVKM come from the germline V gene. Trimming stripped 1 base from V and 6 bases from J, with 18 bases between.

This chain joins TRBV10-2 and TRBJ2-5; no clear D. In germline, CDR1 is WSHSY, CDR2 SAAADI. V was clipped by 2 bases and J by 5 bases, with 15 bases between them. CDR3 length: 15 residues. The CDR3 here is CASSEPLENQETQYF. The CDR3 DNA reads TGCGCCAGCAGTGAGCCCCTCGAAAATCAGGAGACCCAGTACTTC.

Written as DNA, the CDR3 is TGTGCCAGCAGTCCCCTCTTTGGACGGAGGAACCAAGAGACCCAGTACTTC. Amino acids: CASSPLFGRRNQETQYF. The rearrangement uses TRBV28 and TRBJ2-5; perhaps TRBD2 as D (5 bases). Per the germline V gene, CDR1 is MDHEN and CDR2 is SYDVKM. CDR3 length: 17 amino acids. Trimming stripped 5 bases from V and 0 bases from J, with 19 bases between.

The chain is built from TRBV5-1 and TRBJ2-7, with 10 bases lining up with TRBD2. The length of the CDR3 is 17 residues. Unmatched junction bases numbered 9, after V lost 0 bases and J lost 3 bases. Per germline, CDR1 SGHRS and CDR2 YFSETQ. This chain's CDR3 is CASSLGQGTSDHYEQYF. CDR3 in DNA: TGCGCCAGCAGCTTGGGTCAAGGGACTAGCGACCACTACGAGCAGTACTTC.

Of note for this clone: Compared with germline, one end of the junction differs, possibly owing to a read error. This rearrangement joins TRBV6-1 to TRBJ2-7; 8 bases are a match to TRBD2. This CDR3 spans 12 amino acids. CDR1 MNHNS and CDR2 SASEGT come from the germline V gene. The CDR3 bases are TGTGCCAGCAGTGTCTCCGGGACTAGGGGAACCTTC. Amino acids: CASSVSGTRGTF.

On this clone: Mismatch with germline at one junction end may stem from a read error. V gene TRBV5-1 combines with J gene TRBJ2-1; 15 nucleotides align to TRBD2. The CDR3 runs to 16 residues. Germline lookup yields CDR1 SGHRS and CDR2 YFSETQ. CDR3 region: CAGSLGGLAGGGEQFF. In nucleotides, the CDR3 is TGCGCCGGCAGCTTGGGGGGACTAGCGGGAGGCGGTGAGCAGTTCTTC.

The chain combines TRBV5-1 with TRBJ2-3; no definite D call. Looked up from germline, CDR1 is SGHRS and CDR2 is YFSETQ. Trimming took off 0 bases at V and 8 bases at J, with 13 bases between the two ends. CDR3 length equals 14 residues. DNA of the CDR3: TGCGCCAGCAGCTTGGGCAGCGACCAAGGTACGCAGTATTTT. It codes for CASSLGSDQGTQYF.

This rearrangement joins TRBV6-1 to TRBJ1-1; 7 positions agree with TRBD1. Germline CDR1 is MNHNS and CDR2 is SASEGT. The CDR3 runs to 11 residues. After removal of 4 bases from V and 11 bases from J, the junction contained 4 bases not matched to a gene. CDR3 sequence reads: CASSGQGIAFF. CDR3 DNA sequence: TGTGCCAGCAGTGGACAGGGAATCGCTTTCTTT.

The chain joins TRBV27 to TRBJ2-1; 10 nucleotides agree with TRBD1. This CDR3 has 15 amino acids. Germline CDR1 and CDR2: MNHEY and SMNVEV (reference sequence). V lost 6 bases and J lost 8; bases outside the gene matches: 10. The CDR3 region has the DNA TGTGCCAGCAGACTACAGGGACAGGGGCACCATGAGCAGTTCTTC. Its translation: CASRLQGQGHHEQFF.